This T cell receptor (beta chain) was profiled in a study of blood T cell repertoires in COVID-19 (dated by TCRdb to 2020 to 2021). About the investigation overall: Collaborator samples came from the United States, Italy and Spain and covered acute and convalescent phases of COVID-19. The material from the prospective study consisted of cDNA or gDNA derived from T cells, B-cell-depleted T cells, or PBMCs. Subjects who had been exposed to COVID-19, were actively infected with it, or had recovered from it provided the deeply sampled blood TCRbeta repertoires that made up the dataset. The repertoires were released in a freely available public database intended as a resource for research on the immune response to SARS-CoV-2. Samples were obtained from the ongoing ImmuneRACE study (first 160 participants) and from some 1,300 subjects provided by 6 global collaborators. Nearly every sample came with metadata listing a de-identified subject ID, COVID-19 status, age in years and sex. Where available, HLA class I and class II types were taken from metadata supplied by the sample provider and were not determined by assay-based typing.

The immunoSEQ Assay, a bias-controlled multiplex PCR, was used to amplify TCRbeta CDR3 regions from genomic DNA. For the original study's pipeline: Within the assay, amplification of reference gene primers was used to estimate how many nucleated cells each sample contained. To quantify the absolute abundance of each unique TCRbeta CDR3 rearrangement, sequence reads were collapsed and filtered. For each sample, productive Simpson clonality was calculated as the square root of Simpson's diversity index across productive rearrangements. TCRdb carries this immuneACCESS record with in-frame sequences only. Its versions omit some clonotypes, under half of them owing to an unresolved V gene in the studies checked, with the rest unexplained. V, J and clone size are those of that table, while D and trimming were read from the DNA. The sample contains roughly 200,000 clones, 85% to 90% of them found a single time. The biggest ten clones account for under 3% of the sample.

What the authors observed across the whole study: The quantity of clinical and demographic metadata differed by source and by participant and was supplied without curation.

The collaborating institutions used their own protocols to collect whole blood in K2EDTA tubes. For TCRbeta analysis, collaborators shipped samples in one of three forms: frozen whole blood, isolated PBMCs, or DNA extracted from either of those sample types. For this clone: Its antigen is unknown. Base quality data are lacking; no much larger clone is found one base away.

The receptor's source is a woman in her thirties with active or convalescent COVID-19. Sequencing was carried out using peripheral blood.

The DNA reads as follows: TGTGCCATCAGTGAGTTATTGACTAGCGGGGTCGCCTACAATGAGCAGTTCTTC. Its coded protein is CAISELLTSGVAYNEQFF. The chain employs TRBV10-3 and TRBJ2-1, and 11 junction bases match TRBD2. Taken from cysteine to phenylalanine, the CDR3 has 18 residues. The entry retains the CDR3 DNA only, 54 bases that are in frame from base 1. Sequences ENHRY (CDR1) and SYGVKD (CDR2) are obtained from the germline V gene. Relative to germline, V is missing 1 base and J is missing 2 bases, with 7 bases of the junction outside any gene match.